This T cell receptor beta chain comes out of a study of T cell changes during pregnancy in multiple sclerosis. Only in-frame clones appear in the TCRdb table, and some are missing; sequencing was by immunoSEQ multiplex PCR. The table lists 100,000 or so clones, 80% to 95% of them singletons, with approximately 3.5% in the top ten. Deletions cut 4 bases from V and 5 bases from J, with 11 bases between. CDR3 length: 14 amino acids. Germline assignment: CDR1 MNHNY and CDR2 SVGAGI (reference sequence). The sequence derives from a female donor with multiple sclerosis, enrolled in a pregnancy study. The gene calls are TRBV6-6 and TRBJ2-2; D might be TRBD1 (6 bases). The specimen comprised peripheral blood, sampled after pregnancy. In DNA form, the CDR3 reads TGTGCCAGCAGTTTACAGGGTACGACCGGGGAGCTGTTTTTT. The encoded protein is CASSLQGTTGELFF.